This T cell receptor beta chain is drawn from a study of shared clonotypes between healthy human individuals. The assay was immunoSEQ multiplex PCR, and TCRdb's table has in-frame clones only and misses some. This repertoire shows over a million clones, 96% found once; its top ten account for 0.95% to 1.5%. V gave up 1 base and J gave up 9 bases, with 10 bases separating them. CDR3 size: 13 residues. CDR1 is LGHNT and CDR2 is FRNRAP in the germline V gene. The chain uses TRBV12-5 and TRBJ2-1, with D unresolved. Sequenced sample: naive CD4+ T cells sorted from blood. The subset is: CD45RA+ positively selected. The receptor comes from a man aged 30 to 39 in good health. CDR3 sequence reads: CASGLERVSEQFF. The CDR3 DNA reads TGTGCTAGTGGTTTGGAAAGGGTGAGTGAGCAGTTCTTC.